One T cell receptor (beta chain) is described in this entry. Study processing details: It was from reference gene primer amplification that nucleated cell counts were estimated. TCRdb's copy holds only in-frame clones and misses some; the assay was immunoSEQ multiplex PCR. That table supplies the V and J calls and clone size; D and trimming were determined from the DNA. This table holds 90,000 to 120,000 clones, over 80% found once. This record belongs to a study of blood T cell repertoires in COVID-19. Study in general: The study drew acute and convalescent COVID-19 samples from the United States, Italy and Spain. Nucleic acid was either cDNA or gDNA, and it came from T cells, B-cell-depleted T cells, or PBMCs.

Material for sequencing was peripheral blood. This sequence was found in a woman aged 65 to 85 with acute or convalescent COVID-19.

The CDR3 sequence: CASSRGGQETQYF. DNA for the CDR3: TGTGCCAGCAGCCGGGGGGGACAAGAGACCCAGTACTTC. The gene calls are TRBV4-2 and TRBJ2-5; 7 bases are a match to TRBD2. The CDR3 extends over 13 amino acids. J was trimmed by 2 bases and V by 4 bases; bases with no gene match: 1. In germline, CDR1 is LGHNA, CDR2 YNFKEQ.